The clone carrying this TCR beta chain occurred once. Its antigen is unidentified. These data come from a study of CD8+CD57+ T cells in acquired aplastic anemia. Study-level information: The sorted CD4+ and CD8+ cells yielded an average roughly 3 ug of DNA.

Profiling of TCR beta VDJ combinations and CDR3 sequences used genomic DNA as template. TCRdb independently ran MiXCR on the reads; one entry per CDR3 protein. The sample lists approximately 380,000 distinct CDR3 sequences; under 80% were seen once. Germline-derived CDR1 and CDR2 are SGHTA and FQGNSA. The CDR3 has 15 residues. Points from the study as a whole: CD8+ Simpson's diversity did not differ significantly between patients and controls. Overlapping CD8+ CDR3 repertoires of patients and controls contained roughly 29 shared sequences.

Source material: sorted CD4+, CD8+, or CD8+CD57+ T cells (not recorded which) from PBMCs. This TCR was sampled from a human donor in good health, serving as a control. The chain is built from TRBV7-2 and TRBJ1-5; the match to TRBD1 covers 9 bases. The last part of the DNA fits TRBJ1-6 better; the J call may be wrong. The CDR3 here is CASSSGQGRTAPLHF. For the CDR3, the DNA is TGTGCCAGCAGCTCCGGACAGGGGAGGACGGCACCCCTCCACTTT.